These T cell receptor beta chains were read from a single sample in a study of CD8+CD57+ T cells in acquired aplastic anemia. TCRdb re-called the reads through MiXCR, storing one row per CDR3 protein. Among 95,000 to 150,000 distinct CDR3 sequences listed, about 50% were seen once. The sample consisted of sorted CD4+, CD8+, or CD8+CD57+ T cells (not recorded which) from PBMCs. Receptor source: a human donor with aplastic anemia. Each CDR3 is given with its conserved first and last residue. A D gene is named only where the DNA matches it firmly. Clone size is not always given. Where it is, it says once, few, many or a class for expanded clones.

clone_size: -
v_call: TRBV9
j_call: TRBJ1-4
d_call: -
cdr3_nt: TGTGCCAGCAGCTTCTCCAGGACCCCCGGGCCTAATGAAAAACTGTTTTTT
cdr3_aa: CASSFSRTPGPNEKLFF

clone_size: -
v_call: TRBV7-6
j_call: TRBJ2-7
d_call: -
cdr3_nt: TGTGCCAGCAGCTTAGCTGCGGACAGATACTACGAGCAGTACTTC
cdr3_aa: CASSLAADRYYEQYF

clone_size: -
v_call: TRBV19
j_call: TRBJ1-5
d_call: -
cdr3_nt: TGTGCCAGTAGTATGGCAGGGCTCAGCAATCAGCCCCAGCATTTT
cdr3_aa: CASSMAGLSNQPQHF

clone_size: -
v_call: TRBV20-1
j_call: TRBJ2-7
d_call: TRBD2
cdr3_nt: TGCAGTGCTAGAGTCTCCGGGAGGCAGCCCTACGAGCAGTACTTC
cdr3_aa: CSARVSGRQPYEQYF

clone_size: once
v_call: TRBV24-1
j_call: TRBJ1-1
d_call: -
cdr3_nt: TGTGCCACCAGTGACTATCAGGGGAACACTGAAGCTTTCTTT
cdr3_aa: CATSDYQGNTEAFF

clone_size: -
v_call: TRBV3-1
j_call: TRBJ2-5
d_call: -
cdr3_nt: TGTGCCAGCAGCCAAGGGGAAGGGATTAGAGAGACCCAGTACTTC
cdr3_aa: CASSQGEGIRETQYF

clone_size: -
v_call: TRBV29-1
j_call: TRBJ1-5
d_call: -
cdr3_nt: TGCAGCGTTGCTTCGGACACAGGTCAGCCCCAGCATTTT
cdr3_aa: CSVASDTGQPQHF

clone_size: -
v_call: TRBV20-1
j_call: TRBJ1-2
d_call: TRBD1
cdr3_nt: TGCAGTGCTCTATCGGGACAGGGAGGAGGCTATGGCTACACCTTC
cdr3_aa: CSALSGQGGGYGYTF

clone_size: -
v_call: TRBV7-2
j_call: TRBJ1-1
d_call: -
cdr3_nt: TGTGCCAGCAGCCCCCGGGGTCAACTGATAGCTTTCTTT
cdr3_aa: CASSPRGQLIAFF

clone_size: -
v_call: TRBV24-1
j_call: TRBJ2-1
d_call: -
cdr3_nt: TGTGCCACCAGTGATTTACGGGGAGGAATCGATGAGCAGTTCTTC
cdr3_aa: CATSDLRGGIDEQFF

clone_size: many
v_call: TRBV7-2
j_call: TRBJ2-1
d_call: -
cdr3_nt: TGTGCCAGCACCTTGTTCAACCCAACCCCCTACAATGAGCAGTTCTTC
cdr3_aa: CASTLFNPTPYNEQFF

clone_size: -
v_call: TRBV15
j_call: TRBJ1-6
d_call: -
cdr3_nt: TGTACCACCAGCAGAGATCTTGGCAGAAATTCACCCCTCCACTTC
cdr3_aa: CTTSRDLGRNSPLHF

clone_size: -
v_call: TRBV24-1
j_call: TRBJ2-3
d_call: -
cdr3_nt: TGTGCCACCGCCGGACGCACAGATACGCAGTATTTT
cdr3_aa: CATAGRTDTQYF

clone_size: many
v_call: TRBV7-9
j_call: TRBJ2-1
d_call: -
cdr3_nt: TGTGCCAGCAGCCGGGGACTGAAGGAGCAGTTCTTC
cdr3_aa: CASSRGLKEQFF

clone_size: -
v_call: TRBV2
j_call: TRBJ1-1
d_call: -
cdr3_nt: TGTGCCAGCAGTGCACAGGGCTGGAACACTGAAGCTTTCTTT
cdr3_aa: CASSAQGWNTEAFF

clone_size: -
v_call: TRBV11-1
j_call: TRBJ1-2
d_call: TRBD1
cdr3_nt: TGTGCCAGCAGTACTGGGACAGCCCTTTCTAACTATGGGTACACCTTC
cdr3_aa: CASSTGTALSNYGYTF

clone_size: -
v_call: TRBV25-1
j_call: TRBJ2-7
d_call: -
cdr3_nt: TGTGCCAGCACTATGGGGGGAAGAAACTACGAGCAGTACTTC
cdr3_aa: CASTMGGRNYEQYF

clone_size: few
v_call: TRBV24-1
j_call: TRBJ2-5
d_call: -
cdr3_nt: TGTGCCACCCAAGCCCTTGACGCAGGGAGGGAGACCCAGTACTTC
cdr3_aa: CATQALDAGRETQYF

clone_size: -
v_call: TRBV6-1
j_call: TRBJ1-5
d_call: TRBD1
cdr3_nt: TGTGCCAGCAGTCGGCAGGGGGATCATAATCAGCCCCAGCATTTT
cdr3_aa: CASSRQGDHNQPQHF

clone_size: -
v_call: TRBV2
j_call: TRBJ2-6
d_call: -
cdr3_nt: TGTGCCAGCAGTGGGACCGGGTTCTCTGGGGCCAACGTCCTGACTTTC
cdr3_aa: CASSGTGFSGANVLTF

clone_size: -
v_call: TRBV10-3
j_call: TRBJ2-1
d_call: TRBD2
cdr3_nt: TGTGCCATCAGTGATAGCGGGGGGAATGATGAGCAGTTCTTC
cdr3_aa: CAISDSGGNDEQFF

clone_size: -
v_call: TRBV5-4
j_call: TRBJ1-1
d_call: TRBD1
cdr3_nt: TGTGCCAGCAGCCCAAGGACAGGGCCGAACACTGAAGCTTTCTTT
cdr3_aa: CASSPRTGPNTEAFF

clone_size: -
v_call: TRBV2
j_call: TRBJ1-5
d_call: -
cdr3_nt: TGTGCCAGCCGGTTGGATGGCAATCAGCCCCAGCATTTT
cdr3_aa: CASRLDGNQPQHF

clone_size: few
v_call: TRBV7-7
j_call: TRBJ1-1
d_call: -
cdr3_nt: TGTGCCAGCAGCTTAACCCTAAACACTGAAGCTTTCTTT
cdr3_aa: CASSLTLNTEAFF

clone_size: many
v_call: TRBV19
j_call: TRBJ1-2
d_call: -
cdr3_nt: TGTGCCAGTAGTATCTTGGGGTCGGATGGCTACACCTTC
cdr3_aa: CASSILGSDGYTF

clone_size: -
v_call: TRBV2
j_call: TRBJ2-7
d_call: TRBD2
cdr3_nt: TGTGCCAGCAGTGCTTCTAGCGGGGGGCCATTTGAGCAGTACTTC
cdr3_aa: CASSASSGGPFEQYF

clone_size: few
v_call: TRBV20-1
j_call: TRBJ1-6
d_call: -
cdr3_nt: TGCAGTGCTAGAGAGGGTGGTTCACCCCTCCACTTT
cdr3_aa: CSAREGGSPLHF

clone_size: few
v_call: TRBV11-1
j_call: TRBJ1-5
d_call: -
cdr3_nt: TGTGCCAGCAGCTTGACAGCCCCTGAGTTGGGGCAGCCCCAGCATTTT
cdr3_aa: CASSLTAPELGQPQHF

clone_size: few
v_call: TRBV2
j_call: TRBJ2-3
d_call: TRBD1
cdr3_nt: TGTGCCACGACCGACAGGGATGGGTCAGATACGCAGTATTTT
cdr3_aa: CATTDRDGSDTQYF

clone_size: -
v_call: TRBV15
j_call: TRBJ2-7
d_call: -
cdr3_nt: TGTGCCACCAGCAAGTCGCGGCTAGACTACGAGCAGTACTTC
cdr3_aa: CATSKSRLDYEQYF

clone_size: -
v_call: TRBV28
j_call: TRBJ2-1
d_call: TRBD1
cdr3_nt: TGTGCCAGCAGAGAAACAGGGGGCCCTATTTACAATGAGCAGTTCTTC
cdr3_aa: CASRETGGPIYNEQFF

clone_size: -
v_call: TRBV7-6
j_call: TRBJ2-1
d_call: TRBD2
cdr3_nt: TGTGCTAGCAGCATCGGACTAGCGGGAGGGAAGCCCTACAATGAGCAGTTCTTC
cdr3_aa: CASSIGLAGGKPYNEQFF

clone_size: -
v_call: TRBV11-1
j_call: TRBJ1-4
d_call: -
cdr3_nt: TGTGCCAGCAGCTTAGCGGACGTGGGGGGTCAAGGAAAACTGTTTTTT
cdr3_aa: CASSLADVGGQGKLFF

clone_size: many
v_call: TRBV5-8
j_call: TRBJ1-5
d_call: TRBD1
cdr3_nt: TGTGCCAGCAGCTTACAGGGGGCTCGGCAGCCCCAGCATTTT
cdr3_aa: CASSLQGARQPQHF

clone_size: few
v_call: TRBV7-2
j_call: TRBJ1-1
d_call: -
cdr3_nt: TGTGCCAGCAGCATCGAGGGGGGAACTGAAGCTTTCTTT
cdr3_aa: CASSIEGGTEAFF

clone_size: many
v_call: TRBV6-1
j_call: TRBJ2-5
d_call: -
cdr3_nt: TGTGCCAGCAGGGAAGACTCGCCCGCCCAGTACTTC
cdr3_aa: CASREDSPAQYF

clone_size: few
v_call: TRBV28
j_call: TRBJ1-1
d_call: -
cdr3_nt: TGTGCCAGCAGTTTGGGCAGGGCGACTGAAGCTTTCTTT
cdr3_aa: CASSLGRATEAFF

clone_size: -
v_call: TRBV19
j_call: TRBJ2-1
d_call: -
cdr3_nt: TGTGCCAGTAGTAAGTGGCGAGCCGGGAGCTCCTACAATGAGCAGTTCTTC
cdr3_aa: CASSKWRAGSSYNEQFF

clone_size: many
v_call: TRBV20-1
j_call: TRBJ2-7
d_call: -
cdr3_nt: TGCAGTGCTAGAGATCCAGCGAAGAACTCCTACGAGCAGTACTTC
cdr3_aa: CSARDPAKNSYEQYF

clone_size: -
v_call: TRBV5-1
j_call: TRBJ1-2
d_call: -
cdr3_nt: TGCGCCAGCAGCTTGGTTAGGGCCGAGGGCTACACCTTC
cdr3_aa: CASSLVRAEGYTF

clone_size: -
v_call: TRBV24-1
j_call: TRBJ2-7
d_call: -
cdr3_nt: TGTGCCACCAGTGATTCAACGACAGTCACCTACGAGCAGTACTTC
cdr3_aa: CATSDSTTVTYEQYF

clone_size: -
v_call: TRBV2
j_call: TRBJ1-5
d_call: -
cdr3_nt: TGTGCCAGCAGTGGGGGCCGGACTAGCAATCAGCCCCAGCATTTT
cdr3_aa: CASSGGRTSNQPQHF

clone_size: once
v_call: TRBV29-1
j_call: TRBJ2-7
d_call: TRBD1
cdr3_nt: TGCAGCGTAGCAGGGACAGAACTTAGCCTCTACGAGCAGTACTTC
cdr3_aa: CSVAGTELSLYEQYF

clone_size: -
v_call: TRBV19
j_call: TRBJ2-3
d_call: -
cdr3_nt: TGTGCCAGTAGTCTAGGAGGTACTTGGGATACGCAGTATTTT
cdr3_aa: CASSLGGTWDTQYF

clone_size: once
v_call: TRBV2
j_call: TRBJ2-7
d_call: -
cdr3_nt: TGTGCCAGCAGCTCCGAGACGGGGGAGCAGTACTTC
cdr3_aa: CASSSETGEQYF

clone_size: -
v_call: TRBV20-1
j_call: TRBJ1-2
d_call: -
cdr3_nt: TGCAGTGCTAGCCACAGGGACGAGGGTGGCTACACCTTC
cdr3_aa: CSASHRDEGGYTF

clone_size: -
v_call: TRBV2
j_call: TRBJ1-2
d_call: -
cdr3_nt: TGTGCCAGCAGTCAACGACCCGGGGGCGATAACTATGGCTACACCTTC
cdr3_aa: CASSQRPGGDNYGYTF

clone_size: -
v_call: TRBV4-1
j_call: TRBJ2-7
d_call: TRBD1
cdr3_nt: TGCGCCAGCAGCGCCCGACAGGGTCCCTACGAGCAGTACTTC
cdr3_aa: CASSARQGPYEQYF

clone_size: -
v_call: TRBV24-1
j_call: TRBJ2-7
d_call: -
cdr3_nt: TGTGCCACCAGTGATTCCCGAAAGTACGAGCAGTACTTC
cdr3_aa: CATSDSRKYEQYF

clone_size: -
v_call: TRBV7-3
j_call: TRBJ2-3
d_call: -
cdr3_nt: TGTGCCAGTGCTCCCGCGGGTCCAGATACGCAGTATTTT
cdr3_aa: CASAPAGPDTQYF

clone_size: many
v_call: TRBV15
j_call: TRBJ1-2
d_call: -
cdr3_nt: TGTGCCACCAGCAGAGCCCAGGCAGAAATGGGCATTTATGGCTACACCTTC
cdr3_aa: CATSRAQAEMGIYGYTF

clone_size: once
v_call: TRBV5-6
j_call: TRBJ2-7
d_call: -
cdr3_nt: TGTGCCAGCAGTTATTGGGCGAGGGCCGAGCAGTACTTC
cdr3_aa: CASSYWARAEQYF

clone_size: -
v_call: TRBV19
j_call: TRBJ1-1
d_call: -
cdr3_nt: TGTGCCAGTTCTCGTTTACCGTCCGGGACCCAACTTTTATTT
cdr3_aa: CASSRLPSGTQLLF

clone_size: few
v_call: TRBV7-3
j_call: TRBJ2-1
d_call: TRBD2
cdr3_nt: TGTGCCAGCAGACTAGCGGGAGCCAATGAGCAGTTCTTC
cdr3_aa: CASRLAGANEQFF

clone_size: many
v_call: TRBV24-1
j_call: TRBJ2-1
d_call: -
cdr3_nt: TGTGCCACCAGTGATCCCGAGAGGGATGAGCAGTTCTTC
cdr3_aa: CATSDPERDEQFF

clone_size: few
v_call: TRBV29-1
j_call: TRBJ1-3
d_call: -
cdr3_nt: TGCAGCGTTGGGGGGGCCACCTCTGGAAACACCATATATTTT
cdr3_aa: CSVGGATSGNTIYF

clone_size: -
v_call: TRBV10-2
j_call: TRBJ1-5
d_call: TRBD1
cdr3_nt: TGTGCCTCAGGGGGTTATAGCAATCAGCCCCAGCATTTT
cdr3_aa: CASGGYSNQPQHF